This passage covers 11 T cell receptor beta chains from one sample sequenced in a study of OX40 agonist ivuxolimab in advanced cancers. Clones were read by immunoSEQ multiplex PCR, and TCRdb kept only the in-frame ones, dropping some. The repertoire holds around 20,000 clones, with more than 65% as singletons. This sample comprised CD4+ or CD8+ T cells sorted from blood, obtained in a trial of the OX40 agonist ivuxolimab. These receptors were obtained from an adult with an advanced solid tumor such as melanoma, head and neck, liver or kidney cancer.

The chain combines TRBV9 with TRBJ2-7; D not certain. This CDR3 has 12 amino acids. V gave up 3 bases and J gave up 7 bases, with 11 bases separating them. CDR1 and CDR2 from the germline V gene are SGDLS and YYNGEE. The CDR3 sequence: CASSAPAGEQYF. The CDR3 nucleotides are TGTGCCAGCAGCGCCCCCGCCGGGGAGCAGTACTTC. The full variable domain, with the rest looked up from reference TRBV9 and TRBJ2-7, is DSGVTQTPKHLITATGQRVTLRCSPRSGDLSVYWYQQSLDQGLQFLIQYYNGEERAKGNILERFSAQQFPDLHSELNLSSLELGDSALYFCASSAPAGEQYFGPGTRLTVT.

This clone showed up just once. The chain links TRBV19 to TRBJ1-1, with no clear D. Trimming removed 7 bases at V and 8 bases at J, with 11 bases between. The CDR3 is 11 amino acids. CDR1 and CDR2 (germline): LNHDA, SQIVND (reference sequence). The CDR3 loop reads CASIGGLEAFF. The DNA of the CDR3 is TGTGCCAGTATTGGAGGACTGGAAGCTTTCTTT.

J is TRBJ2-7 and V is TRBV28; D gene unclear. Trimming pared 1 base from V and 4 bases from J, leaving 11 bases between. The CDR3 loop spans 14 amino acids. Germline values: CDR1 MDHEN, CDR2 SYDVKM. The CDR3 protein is CASSLLGSLYEQYF. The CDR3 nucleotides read TGTGCCAGCAGTTTATTAGGCTCTCTATACGAGCAGTACTTC.

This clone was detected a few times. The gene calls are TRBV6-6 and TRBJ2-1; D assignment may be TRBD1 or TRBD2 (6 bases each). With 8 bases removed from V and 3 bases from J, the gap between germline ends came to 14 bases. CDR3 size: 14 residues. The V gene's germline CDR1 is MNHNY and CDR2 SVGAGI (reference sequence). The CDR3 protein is CASSDGGGYNEQFF. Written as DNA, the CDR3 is TGTGCCAGCTCAGATGGAGGGGGCTACAATGAGCAGTTCTTC.

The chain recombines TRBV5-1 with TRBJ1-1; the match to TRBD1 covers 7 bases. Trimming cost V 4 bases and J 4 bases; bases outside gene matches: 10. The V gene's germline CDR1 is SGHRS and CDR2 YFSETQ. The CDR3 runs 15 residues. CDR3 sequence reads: CASSLFSQGGTEAFF. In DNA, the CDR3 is TGCGCCAGCAGCCTATTTAGCCAGGGGGGCACTGAAGCTTTCTTT.

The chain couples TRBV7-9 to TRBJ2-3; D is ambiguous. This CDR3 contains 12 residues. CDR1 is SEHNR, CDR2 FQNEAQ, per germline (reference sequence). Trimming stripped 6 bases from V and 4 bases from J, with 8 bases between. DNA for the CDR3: TGTGCCAGCAGGGATCGCTCAGATACGCAGTATTTT. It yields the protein CASRDRSDTQYF.

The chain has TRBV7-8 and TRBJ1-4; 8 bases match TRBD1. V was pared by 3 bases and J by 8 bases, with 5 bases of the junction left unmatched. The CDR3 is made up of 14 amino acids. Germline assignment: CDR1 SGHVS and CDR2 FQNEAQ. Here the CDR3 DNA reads TGTGCCAGCAGCTTCGGCAGGGGGCGAGAAAAACTGTTTTTT. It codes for CASSFGRGREKLFF.

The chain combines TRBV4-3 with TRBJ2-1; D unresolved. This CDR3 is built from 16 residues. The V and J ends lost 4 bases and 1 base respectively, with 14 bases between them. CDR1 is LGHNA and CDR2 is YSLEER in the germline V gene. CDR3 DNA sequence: TGCGCCAGCAGCCCTCTAGGAGACTCTTCCTACAATGAGCAGTTCTTC. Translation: CASSPLGDSSYNEQFF.

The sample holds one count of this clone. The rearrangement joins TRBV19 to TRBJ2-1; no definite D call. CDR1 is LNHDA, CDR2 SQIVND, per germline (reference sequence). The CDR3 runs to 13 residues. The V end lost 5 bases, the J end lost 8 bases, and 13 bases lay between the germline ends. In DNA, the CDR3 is TGTGCCAGTAGTTATGGGCCGGGCGATGAGCAGTTCTTC. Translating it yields CASSYGPGDEQFF.

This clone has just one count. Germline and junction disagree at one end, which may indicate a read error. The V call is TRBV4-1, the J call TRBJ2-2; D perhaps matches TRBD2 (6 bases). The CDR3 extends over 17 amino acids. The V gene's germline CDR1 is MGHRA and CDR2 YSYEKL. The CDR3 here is CASSQERGNYEHRGAVF. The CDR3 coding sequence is TGCGCCAGCAGCCAAGAGCGGGGAAACTACGAACACCGGGGAGCTGTTTTT.

The DNA of the CDR3 is TGTGCCAGCAGTTTAACAGGGGGGGATGGCTACACCTTC. It specifies CASSLTGGDGYTF. The rearrangement joins TRBV27 to TRBJ1-2, with 8 bases matching TRBD1. Germline V lookup: CDR1 MNHEY, CDR2 SMNVEV (reference sequence). This CDR3 region has 13 residues. Trimming took 2 bases from V and 6 from J; bases not matched to a gene: 2.